Presented here are 7 T cell receptor beta chains from one specimen sequenced in a study of OX40 agonist ivuxolimab in advanced cancers. Sequencing used immunoSEQ multiplex PCR; TCRdb keeps in-frame clones, though not all of them. The data hold about 77,000 clones, with 85% to 90% observed a single time. The sequencing here drew on CD4+ or CD8+ T cells sorted from blood, taken in a trial of the OX40 agonist ivuxolimab. The receptors here all came from an adult with an advanced solid tumor such as melanoma, head and neck, liver or kidney cancer.

This clone was found a few times. The chain joins TRBV30 to TRBJ1-1; weak D call: TRBD1 (6 bases). The CDR3 extends over 16 amino acids. Per germline, CDR1 GTSNPN and CDR2 SVGIG (reference sequence). Trimming removed 0 bases from V and 0 bases from J, with 14 bases in between. The CDR3: CAWSVWDTYMNTEAFF. CDR3 nucleotide sequence: TGTGCCTGGAGTGTGTGGGACACCTACATGAACACTGAAGCTTTCTTT.

This clone is a singleton in its sample. The chain uses TRBV6-1 and TRBJ2-3, with 10 positions matching TRBD2. This CDR3 has 15 amino acids. CDR1 MNHNS and CDR2 SASEGT come from the germline V gene. With V trimmed by 0 bases and J by 4 bases, 1 base remained unmatched. CDR3 sequence reads: CASSEAAGGPDTQYF. The DNA of the CDR3 is TGTGCCAGCAGTGAAGCAGCGGGGGGGCCAGATACGCAGTATTTT.

This chain connects TRBV20-1 to TRBJ1-2; D is undetermined. Trimming removed 5 bases at V and 4 bases at J, with 8 bases between. Looked up from germline, CDR1 is DFQATT and CDR2 is SNEGSKA (reference sequence). This CDR3 contains 11 residues. DNA for the CDR3: TGCAGTGCTCCCCTGGGCTATGGCTACACCTTC. As protein: CSAPLGYGYTF.

Points on this clone: Other DNA sequences in the same sample also yield this CDR3. CDR3 in DNA: TGTGCCAGCAGTCCCGGGACAGGGCTCAATGAGCAGTTCTTC. Translation gives CASSPGTGLNEQFF. V is TRBV7-2 and J is TRBJ2-1, with 9 bases aligning to TRBD1. This CDR3 has 14 residues. The germline CDR1 and CDR2 sequences are SGHTA and FQGNSA. Trimming removed 6 bases from V and 6 bases from J; junction bases left unmatched: 6.

This clone was observed once. The chain links TRBV28 to TRBJ1-1; TRBD1 is a possible D gene (5 bases). Germline CDR1 is MDHEN and CDR2 is SYDVKM. V gave up 8 bases and J gave up 7 bases, with 32 bases separating them. The CDR3 has 18 amino acids. Here the CDR3 DNA reads TGTGCCAGCCCGCAGGCGGGGGGGAGGGTTGGAGCCTACCATGAAGCTTTCTTT. It encodes CASPQAGGRVGAYHEAFF.

The chain employs TRBV4-2 and TRBJ2-3; TRBD1 is a possible D gene (6 bases). V was trimmed by 4 bases and J by 10 bases, leaving 9 bases between them. Germline V lookup: CDR1 LGHNA, CDR2 YNFKEQ. The CDR3 length is 11 residues. This chain's CDR3 is CASSPGVAQYF. For the CDR3, the DNA is TGTGCCAGCAGCCCAGGGGTGGCGCAGTATTTT.

The chain recombines TRBV6-6 with TRBJ1-3, with D possibly TRBD1 on 5 matching bases. V gave up 0 bases and J gave up 8 bases, with 14 bases separating them. The CDR3 extends over 15 amino acids. Germline lookup yields CDR1 MNHNY and CDR2 SVGAGI (reference sequence). The chain's CDR3 is CASSYSGQGWDTIYF. In DNA, the CDR3 is TGTGCCAGCAGTTACTCTGGGCAGGGTTGGGACACCATATATTTT.